The 9 T cell receptor beta chains in this list originate from one sample, sequenced in a study of blood T cell repertoires in COVID-19. Sequencing used immunoSEQ multiplex PCR; TCRdb keeps in-frame clones, though not all of them. The table records 300,000 to 350,000 clones, 85% to 95% of them present only once. The sequenced material came from PBMCs or T cells enriched from blood (not recorded which). The receptors derive from a woman aged 25 to 39 who had been exposed to COVID-19.

There are a few counts of this clone. The gene calls are TRBV27 and TRBJ1-1; 7 bases are a match to TRBD1. Trimming took 6 bases from V and 4 from J; bases not matched to a gene: 8. CDR3 length: 14 residues. The V gene's germline CDR1 is MNHEY and CDR2 SMNVEV (reference sequence). Written as DNA, the CDR3 is TGTGCCAGCAGCCTAATACAGGGGAGCACTGAAGCTTTCTTT. Protein sequence: CASSLIQGSTEAFF.

This chain links TRBV19 with TRBJ2-6; D is undetermined. This CDR3 contains 14 residues. Germline lookup yields CDR1 LNHDA and CDR2 SQIVND (reference sequence). Trimming stripped 4 bases from V and 0 bases from J, with 4 bases between. CDR3 region: CASSKRSGANVLTF. The CDR3 DNA reads TGTGCCAGTAGTAAGCGCTCTGGGGCCAACGTCCTGACTTTC.

CDR3 region: CASSLAGQGSDEQYF. Written as DNA, the CDR3 is TGCGCCAGCAGCTTGGCCGGGCAGGGGAGCGACGAGCAGTACTTC. The chain links TRBV5-1 to TRBJ2-7, with D maybe TRBD1 (6 bases). This CDR3 has 15 residues. Germline V gene sequence: CDR1 SGHRS, CDR2 YFSETQ. V lost 0 bases, J lost 5 bases, and 15 bases lay in between.

In this sample, this clone turned up once. The chain recombines TRBV6-4 with TRBJ2-7, with D hard to call. CDR3 length: 10 amino acids. Trimming cost V 8 bases and J 6 bases, with 8 bases left between them. CDR1 is MRHNA and CDR2 is SNTAGT in the germline V gene. The CDR3 sequence is CASSPLEQYF. CDR3 coding DNA: TGTGCCAGCTCCCCCCTCGAGCAGTACTTC.

This clone was recorded only once. The V gene is TRBV7-2, the J gene TRBJ1-3; 7 positions agree with TRBD1. CDR1 and CDR2 (germline): SGHTA, FQGNSA. V trimming: 5 bases; J trimming: 0 bases; junction bases outside the gene matches: 4. This CDR3 comprises 15 residues. CDR3 loop: CASSLHRGSGNTIYF. CDR3 sequence (DNA): TGTGCCAGCAGCCTTCACAGGGGCTCTGGAAACACCATATATTTT.

The genes are TRBV2 and TRBJ2-3, with a possible D match to TRBD1 (5 bases). V lost 6 bases, J lost 2 bases, and 15 bases lay in between. This CDR3 is built from 15 residues. Per the germline V gene, CDR1 is SNHLY and CDR2 is FYNNEI. The CDR3 nucleotides are TGTGCCAGCAGCGCGGCGGACACCTACACAGATACGCAGTATTTT. Its translation is CASSAADTYTDTQYF.

This chain joins TRBV6-5 and TRBJ1-6; no firm D call. Per the germline V gene, CDR1 is MNHEY and CDR2 is SVGAGI. The CDR3 is 15 amino acids. V lost 0 bases to trimming and J lost 6 bases, with 9 bases between them. The DNA of the CDR3 is TGTGCCAGCAGTTACTCGGGCAGGATTAATTCACCCCTCCACTTT. Amino acid sequence: CASSYSGRINSPLHF.

The chain uses TRBV20-1 and TRBJ2-7, with 9 bases aligning to TRBD1. The V gene's germline CDR1 is DFQATT and CDR2 SNEGSKA (reference sequence). The CDR3 has 11 residues. V gave up 3 bases and J gave up 9 bases; unmatched junction bases: 3. The DNA for the CDR3 is TGCAGTGCTAGCGTGGACAGGGGGCAGTACTTC. This sequence encodes CSASVDRGQYF.

The genes are TRBV3-1 (or the pseudogene TRBV3-2) and TRBJ2-3; weak D call: TRBD1 (6 bases). V gave up 4 bases and J gave up 3 bases, with 14 bases separating them. The CDR3 consists of 15 residues. Per the germline V gene, CDR1 is LGHDT and CDR2 is YNNKEL (reference sequence). The CDR3 loop reads CASSRQGYDTDTQYF. CDR3 DNA sequence: TGTGCCAGCAGCCGTCAGGGGTATGATACAGATACGCAGTATTTT.